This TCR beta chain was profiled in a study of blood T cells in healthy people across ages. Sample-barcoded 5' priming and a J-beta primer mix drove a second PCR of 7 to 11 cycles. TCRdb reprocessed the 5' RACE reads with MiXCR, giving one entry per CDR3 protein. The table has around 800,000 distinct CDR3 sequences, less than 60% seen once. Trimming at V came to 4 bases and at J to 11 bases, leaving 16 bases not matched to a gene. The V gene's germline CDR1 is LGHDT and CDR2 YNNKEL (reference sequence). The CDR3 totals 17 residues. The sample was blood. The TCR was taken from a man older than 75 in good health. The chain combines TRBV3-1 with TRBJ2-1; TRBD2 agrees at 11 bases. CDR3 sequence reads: CASSPTGTSGGGSKQFF. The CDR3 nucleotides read TGTGCCAGCAGCCCTACCGGGACTAGCGGAGGTGGATCGAAGCAGTTCTTC.